The subject of this entry is one T cell receptor (beta chain). Some clones are missing from TCRdb's copy, which holds only in-frame ones; the method was immunoSEQ multiplex PCR. Of 35,000 to 45,000 clones listed, 94% are singletons. The CDR3 runs 14 residues. CDR1 is SGHAT, CDR2 FQNNGV, per germline. The V and J ends lost 5 bases and 4 bases, in that order; junction bases with no gene match: 6. This specimen belongs to a study of human thymus T cells. A roughly 0.45-1 mL peripheral blood aliquot was taken intraoperatively from four of eight donors. Sequencing input: blood. The clonotype originates from a boy in the first two years of life with a congenital heart defect but otherwise immunologically healthy. V and J are TRBV11-2 and TRBJ2-5; TRBD2 aligns across 8 bases. The DNA for the CDR3 is TGTGCCAGCAGCCACGCGGGGGGTCGAGAGACCCAGTACTTC. As protein: CASSHAGGRETQYF.